These 10 T cell receptor beta chains originate from one sample sequenced in a study of cytomegalovirus exposure and HLA in healthy donors (dated by TCRdb to the late 2010s). The library relied on the immunoSEQ multiplex PCR assay. A mixture of 60 forward primers for TCR Vbeta segments and 13 reverse primers for TCR Jbeta segments was used in the multiplex PCR. TCRdb stores this immuneACCESS table with in-frame sequences only. Part of the clones is absent; in the studies checked, under half of the shortfall reflects unresolved V genes, and no reason is known for the rest. For this sample the table gives around 100,000 clones, of which approximately 66% were detected only once. The ten biggest clones cover 2.5% to 4% of the sample. The sequenced sample was PBMCs. The source of these receptors is a woman aged 45-60 years in good health and CMV-seronegative.

This chain links TRBV4-1 with TRBJ1-6, with D possibly TRBD1 on 5 matching bases. V was trimmed by 0 bases and J by 8 bases, leaving 8 bases between them. This CDR3 region has 14 residues. Germline V CDR1 and CDR2: MGHRA, YSYEKL. This CDR3 reads CASSQDDRDSPLHF. Written as DNA, the CDR3 is TGCGCCAGCAGCCAAGACGACAGAGATTCACCCCTCCACTTT.

A few counts support this clone. The V and J genes are TRBV27 and TRBJ2-7, with D hard to call. From germline, CDR1 is MNHEY and CDR2 SMNVEV (reference sequence). V lost 9 bases and J 0 bases, leaving 15 bases between the germline ends. The length of the CDR3 is 14 residues. In DNA, the CDR3 is TGTGCCAGTAACCCTGGCCGAAGCTCCTACGAGCAGTACTTC. Protein product: CASNPGRSSYEQYF.

This clone was seen once. The chain uses TRBV28 and TRBJ2-5, with 8 nucleotides matching TRBD1. Germline CDR1 is MDHEN and CDR2 is SYDVKM. The CDR3 spans 13 residues. V dropped 5 bases and J dropped 3; count of bases not matched to a gene: 2. As DNA, the CDR3 is TGTGCCAGCAGTCCAGGGGGCGAAGAGACCCAGTACTTC. Its translation: CASSPGGEETQYF.

V is TRBV18 and J is TRBJ2-7, with 7 bases lining up with TRBD2. Germline V gene data show CDR1 as KGHSH and CDR2 as LQKENI. The length of the CDR3 is 13 residues. Trimming took 4 bases from V and 4 from J; bases not matched to a gene: 4. CDR3 loop: CASSLGGDYEQYF. CDR3 nucleotides: TGTGCCAGCTCACTTGGGGGGGATTACGAGCAGTACTTC.

V is TRBV4-1 and J is TRBJ1-2; TRBD1 might be the D (5 bases). Per the germline V gene, CDR1 is MGHRA and CDR2 is YSYEKL. Between the trimmed V and J ends, which lost 2 bases and 9 bases, there was a span of 13 bases. The CDR3 has 13 amino acids. CDR3 DNA: TGCGCCAGCAGCCAACCAGGGCACCGCAGCTACACCTTC. Translated, it gives CASSQPGHRSYTF.

The V call is TRBV5-1, the J call TRBJ2-3, with a tentative D call TRBD2 (5 bases). The V gene lost 2 bases and the J gene lost 4 bases, with 11 bases spanning the gap. The germline V gene has CDR1 SGHRS and CDR2 YFSETQ. The CDR3 length is 14 residues. CDR3 amino acids: CASSFGVMADTQYF. CDR3 bases: TGCGCCAGCAGCTTCGGGGTTATGGCAGATACGCAGTATTTT.

V usage is TRBV6-4 and J usage is TRBJ2-3; 14 nucleotides align to TRBD2. Per germline, CDR1 MRHNA and CDR2 SNTAGT. This CDR3 comprises 13 residues. Trimming removed 4 bases from V and 9 bases from J; junction bases left unmatched: 0. The CDR3 nucleotides are TGTGCCAGCAGTGGACTAGCGGGAGGGACGCAGTATTTT. It translates to CASSGLAGGTQYF.

The genes are TRBV29-1 and TRBJ2-5, with 10 nucleotides matching TRBD1. The ends lost 6 bases at V and 6 bases at J; junction bases unmatched: 13. The CDR3 sequence is 15 residues long. CDR1 is SQVTM and CDR2 is ANQGSEA in the germline V gene. CDR3 DNA sequence: TGCAGCGTCGATGACGGACAGGGGGACGCGAAGACCCAGTACTTC. Encoded protein: CSVDDGQGDAKTQYF.

The chain links TRBV2 to TRBJ1-2; unclear D gene. Germline loops: CDR1 SNHLY, CDR2 FYNNEI. The length of the CDR3 is 15 residues. Trimming removed 0 bases from V and 7 bases from J, with 15 bases in between. CDR3 DNA sequence: TGTGCCAGCAGTGAAGCGCTTCGGCACTCGGGTGGCTACACCTTC. Translating gives CASSEALRHSGGYTF. The full variable domain, rest sourced from reference TRBV2 and TRBJ1-2, is EPEVTQTPSHQVTQMGQEVILRCVPISNHLYFYWYRQILGQKVEFLVSFYNNEISEKSEIFDDQFSVERPDGSNFTLKIRSTKLEDSAMYFCASSEALRHSGGYTFGSGTRLTVV.

The rearrangement uses TRBV6-5 and TRBJ1-4; TRBD1 aligns across 10 bases. Trimming at V came to 4 bases and at J to 15 bases, leaving 2 bases not matched to a gene. The germline V gene encodes CDR1 MNHEY and CDR2 SVGAGI. CDR3 length: 11 residues. CDR3 loop: CASSSGTGVFF. In nucleotides, the CDR3 is TGTGCCAGCAGTTCCGGGACAGGGGTGTTTTTT.